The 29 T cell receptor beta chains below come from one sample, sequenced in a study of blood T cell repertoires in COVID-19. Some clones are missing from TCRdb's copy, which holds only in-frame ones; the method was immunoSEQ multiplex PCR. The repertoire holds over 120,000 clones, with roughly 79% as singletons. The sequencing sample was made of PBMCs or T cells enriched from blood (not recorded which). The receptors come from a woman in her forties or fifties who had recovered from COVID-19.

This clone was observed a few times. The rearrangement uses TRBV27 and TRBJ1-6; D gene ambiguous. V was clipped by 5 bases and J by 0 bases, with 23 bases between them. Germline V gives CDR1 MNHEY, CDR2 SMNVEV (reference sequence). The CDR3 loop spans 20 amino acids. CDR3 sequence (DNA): TGTGCCAGCAGTCCCCCCAGGAGGAGAGGCGAGAGCTCCTATAATTCACCCCTCCACTTT. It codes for CASSPPRRRGESSYNSPLHF.

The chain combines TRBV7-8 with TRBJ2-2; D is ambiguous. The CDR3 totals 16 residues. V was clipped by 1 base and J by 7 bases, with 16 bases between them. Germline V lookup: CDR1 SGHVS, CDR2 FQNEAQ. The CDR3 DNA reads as TGTGCCAGCAGCTTAGGGAGCACTACCTTCAACGGGGAGCTGTTTTTT. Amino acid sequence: CASSLGSTTFNGELFF. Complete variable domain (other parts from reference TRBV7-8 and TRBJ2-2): GAGVSQSPRYKVAKRGQDVALRCDPISGHVSLFWYQQALGQGPEFLTYFQNEAQLDKSGLPSDRFFAERPEGSVSTLKIQRTQQEDSAVYLCASSLGSTTFNGELFFGEGSRLTVL.

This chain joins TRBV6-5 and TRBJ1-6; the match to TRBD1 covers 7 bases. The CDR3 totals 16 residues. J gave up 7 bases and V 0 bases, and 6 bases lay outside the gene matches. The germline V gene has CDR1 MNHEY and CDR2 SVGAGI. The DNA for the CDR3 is TGTGCCAGCAGTTACTCGCGGGGACAGACAAATTCACCCCTCCACTTT. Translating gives CASSYSRGQTNSPLHF.

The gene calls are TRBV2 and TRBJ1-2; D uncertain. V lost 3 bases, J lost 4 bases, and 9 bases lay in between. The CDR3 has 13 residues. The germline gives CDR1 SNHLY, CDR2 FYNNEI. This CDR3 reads CASSDPVSYGYTF. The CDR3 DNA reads TGTGCCAGCAGTGACCCGGTTAGCTATGGCTACACCTTC.

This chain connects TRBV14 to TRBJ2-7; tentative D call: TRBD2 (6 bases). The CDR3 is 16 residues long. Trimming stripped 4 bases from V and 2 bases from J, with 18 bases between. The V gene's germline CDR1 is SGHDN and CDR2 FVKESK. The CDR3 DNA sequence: TGTGCCAGCAGCCGCGGGACTCCCAACGGGGCCTACGAGCAGTACTTC. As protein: CASSRGTPNGAYEQYF. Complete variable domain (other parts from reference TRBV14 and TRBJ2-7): EAGVTQFPSHSVIEKGQTVTLRCDPISGHDNLYWYRRVMGKEIKFLLHFVKESKQDESGMPNNRFLAERTGGTYSTLKVQPAELEDSGVYFCASSRGTPNGAYEQYFGPGTRLTVT.

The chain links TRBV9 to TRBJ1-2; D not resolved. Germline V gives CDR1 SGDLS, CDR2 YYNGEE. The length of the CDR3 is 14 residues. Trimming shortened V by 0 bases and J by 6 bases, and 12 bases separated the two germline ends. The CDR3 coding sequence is TGTGCCAGCAGCGTAGCTAGTTGGGTGGATGGCTACACCTTC. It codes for CASSVASWVDGYTF.

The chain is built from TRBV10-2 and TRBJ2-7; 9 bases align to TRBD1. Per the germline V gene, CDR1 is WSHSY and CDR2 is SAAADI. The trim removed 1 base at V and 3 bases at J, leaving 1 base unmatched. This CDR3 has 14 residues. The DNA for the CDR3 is TGCGCCAGCAGTGAGTACAGGGGGCTCTACGAGCAGTACTTC. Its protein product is CASSEYRGLYEQYF.

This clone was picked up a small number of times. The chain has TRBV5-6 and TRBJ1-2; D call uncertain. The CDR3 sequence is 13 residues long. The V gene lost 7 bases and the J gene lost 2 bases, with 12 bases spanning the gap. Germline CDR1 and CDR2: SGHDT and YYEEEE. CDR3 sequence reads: CASRPRANYGYTF. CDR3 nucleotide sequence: TGTGCCAGCCGGCCCCGAGCGAACTATGGCTACACCTTC.

CDR3 sequence reads: CASSQDRSVDTQYF. The CDR3 nucleotides are TGCGCCAGCAGCCAAGATCGTAGTGTAGATACGCAGTATTTT. The chain joins TRBV4-1 to TRBJ2-3, with D unclear. The CDR3 is made up of 14 amino acids. V was clipped by 0 bases and J by 5 bases, with 9 bases between them. The germline V gene has CDR1 MGHRA and CDR2 YSYEKL.

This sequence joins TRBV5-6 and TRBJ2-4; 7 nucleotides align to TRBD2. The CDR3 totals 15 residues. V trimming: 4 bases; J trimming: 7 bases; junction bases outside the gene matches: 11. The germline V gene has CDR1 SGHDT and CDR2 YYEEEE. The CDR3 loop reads CASSPGTFGGNIQYF. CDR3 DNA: TGTGCCAGCAGCCCCGGGACTTTCGGGGGGAACATTCAGTACTTC.

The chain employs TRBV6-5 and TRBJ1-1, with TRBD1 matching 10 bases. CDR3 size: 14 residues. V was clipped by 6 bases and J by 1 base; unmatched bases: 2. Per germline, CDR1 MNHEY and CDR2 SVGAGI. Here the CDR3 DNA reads TGTGCCAGCAGGACAGGGGGCGGGAACACTGAAGCTTTCTTT. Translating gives CASRTGGGNTEAFF.

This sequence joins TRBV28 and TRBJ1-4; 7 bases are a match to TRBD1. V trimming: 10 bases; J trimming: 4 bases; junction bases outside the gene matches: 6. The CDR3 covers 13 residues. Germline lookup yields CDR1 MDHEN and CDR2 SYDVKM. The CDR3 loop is CAISTGNNEKLFF. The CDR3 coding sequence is TGTGCCATTTCGACAGGGAATAATGAAAAACTGTTTTTT.

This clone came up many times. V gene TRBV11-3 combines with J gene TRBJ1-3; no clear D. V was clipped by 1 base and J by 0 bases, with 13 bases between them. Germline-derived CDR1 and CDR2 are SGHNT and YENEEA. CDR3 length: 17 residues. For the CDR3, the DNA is TGTGCCAGCAGCTTAGCGGCCTTCGGAGGCTCTGGAAACACCATATATTTT. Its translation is CASSLAAFGGSGNTIYF.

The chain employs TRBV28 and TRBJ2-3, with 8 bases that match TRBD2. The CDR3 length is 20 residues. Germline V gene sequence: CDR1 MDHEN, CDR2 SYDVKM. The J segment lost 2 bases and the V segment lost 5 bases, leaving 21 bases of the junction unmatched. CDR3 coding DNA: TGTGCCAGCAGTCTATTGGGGAGCTTCGCGGGAGGATTAACCACAGATACGCAGTATTTT. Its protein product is CASSLLGSFAGGLTTDTQYF.

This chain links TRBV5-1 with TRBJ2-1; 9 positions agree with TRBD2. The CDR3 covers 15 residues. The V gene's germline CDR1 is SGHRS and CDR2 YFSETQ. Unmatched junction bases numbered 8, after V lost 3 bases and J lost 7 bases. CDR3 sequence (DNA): TGCGCCAGCAGCTCCGGGGCGGGGGGGCGAAATGAGCAGTTCTTC. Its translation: CASSSGAGGRNEQFF.

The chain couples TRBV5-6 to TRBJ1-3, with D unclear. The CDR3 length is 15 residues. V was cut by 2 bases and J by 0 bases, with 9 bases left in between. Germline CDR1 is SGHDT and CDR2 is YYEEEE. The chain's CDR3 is CASSFVEDSGNTIYF. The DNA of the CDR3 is TGTGCCAGCAGCTTTGTTGAGGACTCTGGAAACACCATATATTTT.

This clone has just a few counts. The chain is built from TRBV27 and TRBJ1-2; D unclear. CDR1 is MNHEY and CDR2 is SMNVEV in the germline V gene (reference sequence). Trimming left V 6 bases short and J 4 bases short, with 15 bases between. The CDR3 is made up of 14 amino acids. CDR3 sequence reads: CASRPGFPTYGYTF. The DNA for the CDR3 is TGTGCCAGCAGGCCGGGATTTCCGACCTATGGCTACACCTTC.

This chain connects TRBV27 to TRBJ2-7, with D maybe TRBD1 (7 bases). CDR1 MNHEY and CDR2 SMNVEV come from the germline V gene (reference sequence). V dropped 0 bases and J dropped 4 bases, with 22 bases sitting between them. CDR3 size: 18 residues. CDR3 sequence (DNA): TGTGCCAGCAGTTTATCAGTCAGGGGGGTTTCAACAAGTTACGAGCAGTACTTC. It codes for CASSLSVRGVSTSYEQYF.

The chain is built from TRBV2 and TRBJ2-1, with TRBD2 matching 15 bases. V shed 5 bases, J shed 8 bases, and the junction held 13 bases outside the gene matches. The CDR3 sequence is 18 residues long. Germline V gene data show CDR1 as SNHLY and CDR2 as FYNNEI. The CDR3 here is CASSPGDTGTSGRYEQFF. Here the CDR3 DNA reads TGTGCCAGCAGTCCGGGGGATACCGGGACTAGCGGGAGGTATGAGCAGTTCTTC.

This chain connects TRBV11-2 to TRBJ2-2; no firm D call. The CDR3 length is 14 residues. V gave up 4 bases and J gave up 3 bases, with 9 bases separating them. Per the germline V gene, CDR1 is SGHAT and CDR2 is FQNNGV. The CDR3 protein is CASSSGSHTGELFF. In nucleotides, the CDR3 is TGTGCCAGCAGCTCCGGGTCACACACCGGGGAGCTGTTTTTT.

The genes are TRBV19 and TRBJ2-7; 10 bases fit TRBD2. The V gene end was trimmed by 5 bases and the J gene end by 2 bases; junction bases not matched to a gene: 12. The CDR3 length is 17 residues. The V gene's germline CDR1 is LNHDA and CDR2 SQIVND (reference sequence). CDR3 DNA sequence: TGTGCCAGTAGTCCGGAGGCTAGCGGGAGATCCACCTACGAGCAGTACTTC. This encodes CASSPEASGRSTYEQYF.

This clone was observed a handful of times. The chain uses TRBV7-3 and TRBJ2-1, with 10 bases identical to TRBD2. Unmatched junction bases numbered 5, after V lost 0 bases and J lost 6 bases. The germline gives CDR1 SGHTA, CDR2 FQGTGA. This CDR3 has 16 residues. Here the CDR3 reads CASSLTALAGVNEQFF. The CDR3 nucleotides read TGTGCCAGCAGCTTAACGGCCCTAGCGGGAGTCAATGAGCAGTTCTTC.

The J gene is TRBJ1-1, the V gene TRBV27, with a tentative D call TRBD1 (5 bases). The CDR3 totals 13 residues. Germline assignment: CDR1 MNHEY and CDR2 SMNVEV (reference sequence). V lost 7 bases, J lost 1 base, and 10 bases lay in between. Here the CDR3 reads CASMGHSNTEAFF. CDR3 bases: TGTGCCAGCATGGGGCACTCGAACACTGAAGCTTTCTTT.

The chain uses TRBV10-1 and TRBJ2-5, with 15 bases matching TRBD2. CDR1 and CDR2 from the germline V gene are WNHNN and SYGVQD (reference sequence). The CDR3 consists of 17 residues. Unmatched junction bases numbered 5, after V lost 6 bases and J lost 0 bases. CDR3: CASSPGLAGGYQETQYF. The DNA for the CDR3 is TGCGCCAGCAGCCCTGGACTAGCGGGGGGGTACCAAGAGACCCAGTACTTC.

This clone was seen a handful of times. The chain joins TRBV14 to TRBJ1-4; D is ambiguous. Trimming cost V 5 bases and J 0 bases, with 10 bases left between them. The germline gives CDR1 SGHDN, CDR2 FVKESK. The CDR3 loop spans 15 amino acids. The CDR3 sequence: CASSSTRATNEKLFF. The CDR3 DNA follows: TGTGCCAGCAGCTCCACGCGCGCAACTAATGAAAAACTGTTTTTT. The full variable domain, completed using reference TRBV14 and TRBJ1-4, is EAGVTQFPSHSVIEKGQTVTLRCDPISGHDNLYWYRRVMGKEIKFLLHFVKESKQDESGMPNNRFLAERTGGTYSTLKVQPAELEDSGVYFCASSSTRATNEKLFFGSGTQLSVL.

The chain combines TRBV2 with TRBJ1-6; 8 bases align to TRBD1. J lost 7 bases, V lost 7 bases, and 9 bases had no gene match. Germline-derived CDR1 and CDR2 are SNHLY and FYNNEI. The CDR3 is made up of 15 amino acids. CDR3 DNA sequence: TGTGCCAGCATCGCTTCCACAGGGGGAAATTCACCCCTCCACTTT. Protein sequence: CASIASTGGNSPLHF.

The chain's CDR3 is CASSPGLAGEKDTGELFF. CDR3 DNA sequence: TGTGCCAGCAGCCCCGGACTAGCGGGAGAGAAGGACACCGGGGAGCTGTTTTTT. The chain couples TRBV7-3 to TRBJ2-2; 13 nucleotides match TRBD2. There are 18 residues in the CDR3. Per the germline V gene, CDR1 is SGHTA and CDR2 is FQGTGA. V lost 5 bases and J lost 3; bases outside the gene matches: 9.

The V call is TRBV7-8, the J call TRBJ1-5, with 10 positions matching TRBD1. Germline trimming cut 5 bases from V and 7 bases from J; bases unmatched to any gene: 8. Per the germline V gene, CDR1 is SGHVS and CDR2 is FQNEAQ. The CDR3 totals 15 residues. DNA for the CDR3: TGTGCCAGCAGCCAGGGGACAGGGGAAGTACAGCCCCAGCATTTT. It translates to CASSQGTGEVQPQHF.

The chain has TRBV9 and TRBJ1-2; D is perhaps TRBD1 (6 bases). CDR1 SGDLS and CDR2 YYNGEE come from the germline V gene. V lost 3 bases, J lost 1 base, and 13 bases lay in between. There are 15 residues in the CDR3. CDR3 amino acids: CASSAGTPVNYGYTF. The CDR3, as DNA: TGTGCCAGCAGCGCCGGGACACCCGTTAACTATGGCTACACCTTC.